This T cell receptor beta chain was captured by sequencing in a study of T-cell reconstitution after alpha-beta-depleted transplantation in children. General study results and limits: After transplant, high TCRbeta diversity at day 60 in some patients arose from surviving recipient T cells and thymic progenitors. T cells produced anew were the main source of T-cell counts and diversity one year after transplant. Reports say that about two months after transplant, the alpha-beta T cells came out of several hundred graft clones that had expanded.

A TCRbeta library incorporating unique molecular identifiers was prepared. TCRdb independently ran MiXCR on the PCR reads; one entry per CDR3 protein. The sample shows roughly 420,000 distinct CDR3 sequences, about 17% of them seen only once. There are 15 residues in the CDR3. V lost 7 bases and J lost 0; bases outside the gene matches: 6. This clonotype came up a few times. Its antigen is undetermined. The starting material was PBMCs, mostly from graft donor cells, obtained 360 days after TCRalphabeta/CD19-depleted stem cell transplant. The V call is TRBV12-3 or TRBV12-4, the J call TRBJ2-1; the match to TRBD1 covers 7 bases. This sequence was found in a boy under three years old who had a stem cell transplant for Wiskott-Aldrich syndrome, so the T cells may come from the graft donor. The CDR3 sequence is CASTLDRVSYNEQFF. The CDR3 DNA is TGTGCCAGCACCCTAGACAGGGTCTCCTACAATGAGCAGTTCTTC.